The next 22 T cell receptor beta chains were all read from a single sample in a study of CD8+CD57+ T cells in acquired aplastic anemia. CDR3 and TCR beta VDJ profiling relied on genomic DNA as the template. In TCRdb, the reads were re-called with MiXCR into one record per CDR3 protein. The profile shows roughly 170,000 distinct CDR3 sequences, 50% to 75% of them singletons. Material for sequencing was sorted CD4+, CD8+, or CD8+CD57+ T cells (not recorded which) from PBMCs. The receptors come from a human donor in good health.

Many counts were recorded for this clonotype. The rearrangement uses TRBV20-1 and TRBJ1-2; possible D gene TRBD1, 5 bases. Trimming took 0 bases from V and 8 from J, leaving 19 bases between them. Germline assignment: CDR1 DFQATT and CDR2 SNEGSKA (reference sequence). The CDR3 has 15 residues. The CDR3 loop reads CSAREPGGTPKGYTF. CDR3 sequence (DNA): TGCAGTGCTAGAGAACCGGGGGGGACGCCCAAGGGCTACACCTTC.

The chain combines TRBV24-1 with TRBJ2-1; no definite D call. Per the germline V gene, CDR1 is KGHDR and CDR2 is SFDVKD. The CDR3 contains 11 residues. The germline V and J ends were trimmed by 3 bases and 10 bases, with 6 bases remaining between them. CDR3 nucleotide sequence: TGTGCCACCAGTGATGAACTAGAGCAGTTCTTC. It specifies CATSDELEQFF.

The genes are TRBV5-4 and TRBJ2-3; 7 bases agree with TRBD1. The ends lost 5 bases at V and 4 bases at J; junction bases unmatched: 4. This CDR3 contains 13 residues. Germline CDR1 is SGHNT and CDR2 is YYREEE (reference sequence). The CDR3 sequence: CASSSDRADTQYF. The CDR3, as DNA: TGTGCCAGCAGTTCCGACAGGGCAGATACGCAGTATTTT.

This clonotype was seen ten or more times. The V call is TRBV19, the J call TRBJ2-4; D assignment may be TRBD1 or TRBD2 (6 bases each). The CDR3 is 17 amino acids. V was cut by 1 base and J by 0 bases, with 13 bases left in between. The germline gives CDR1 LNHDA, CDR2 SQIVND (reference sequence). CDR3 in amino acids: CASSIALGGKAKNIQYF. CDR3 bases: TGTGCCAGTAGTATAGCCCTCGGGGGCAAAGCCAAAAACATTCAGTACTTC.

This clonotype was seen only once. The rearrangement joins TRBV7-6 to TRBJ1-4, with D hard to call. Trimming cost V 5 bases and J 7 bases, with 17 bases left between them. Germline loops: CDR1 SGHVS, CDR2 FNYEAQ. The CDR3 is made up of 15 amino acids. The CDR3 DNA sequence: TGTGCCAGCAGCCAATACGATAAGGGATTTGAAAAACTGTTTTTT. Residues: CASSQYDKGFEKLFF.

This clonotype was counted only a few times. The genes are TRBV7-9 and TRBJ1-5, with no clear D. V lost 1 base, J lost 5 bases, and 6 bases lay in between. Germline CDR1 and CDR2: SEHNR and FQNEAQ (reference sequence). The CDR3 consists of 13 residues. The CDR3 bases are TGTGCCAGCAGCTTAGAGGCGGATCAGCCCCAGCATTTT. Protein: CASSLEADQPQHF.

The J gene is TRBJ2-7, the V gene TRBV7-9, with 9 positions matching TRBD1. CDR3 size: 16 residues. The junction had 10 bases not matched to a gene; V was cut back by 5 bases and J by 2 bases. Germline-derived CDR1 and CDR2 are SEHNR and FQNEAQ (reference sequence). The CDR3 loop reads CASSPRADRGPYEQYF. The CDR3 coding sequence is TGTGCCAGCAGCCCACGCGCGGACAGGGGACCCTACGAGCAGTACTTC. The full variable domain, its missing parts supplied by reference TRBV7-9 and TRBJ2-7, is DTGVSQNPRHKITKRGQNVTFRCDPISEHNRLYWYRQTLGQGPEFLTYFQNEAQLEKSRLLSDRFSAERPKGSFSTLEIQRTEQGDSAMYLCASSPRADRGPYEQYFGPGTRLTVT.

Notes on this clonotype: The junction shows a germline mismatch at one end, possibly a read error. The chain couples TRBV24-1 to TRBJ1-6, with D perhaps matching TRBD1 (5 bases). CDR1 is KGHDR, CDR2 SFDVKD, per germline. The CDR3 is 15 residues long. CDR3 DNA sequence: TGCGCCAGCAGCCAAGGTGTAGGGGTTGAGTCACCCCTCCACTTT. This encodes CASSQGVGVESPLHF.

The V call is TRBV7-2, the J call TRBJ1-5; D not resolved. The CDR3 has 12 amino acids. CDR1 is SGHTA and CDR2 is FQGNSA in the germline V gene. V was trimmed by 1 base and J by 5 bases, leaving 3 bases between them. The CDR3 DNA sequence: TGTGCCAGCAGCTTAGACGATCAGCCCCAGCATTTT. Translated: CASSLDDQPQHF.

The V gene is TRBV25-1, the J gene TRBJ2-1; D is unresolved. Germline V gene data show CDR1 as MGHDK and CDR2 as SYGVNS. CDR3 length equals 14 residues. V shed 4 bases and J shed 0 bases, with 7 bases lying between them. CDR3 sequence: CASSGSGSYNEQFF. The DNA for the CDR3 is TGTGCCAGCAGTGGTTCTGGCTCCTACAATGAGCAGTTCTTC.

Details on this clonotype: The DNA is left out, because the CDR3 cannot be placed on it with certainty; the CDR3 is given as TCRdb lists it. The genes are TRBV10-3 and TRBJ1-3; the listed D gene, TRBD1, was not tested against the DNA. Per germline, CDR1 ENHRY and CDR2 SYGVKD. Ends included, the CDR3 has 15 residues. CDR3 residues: CAIRDAVGTGNTMYF.

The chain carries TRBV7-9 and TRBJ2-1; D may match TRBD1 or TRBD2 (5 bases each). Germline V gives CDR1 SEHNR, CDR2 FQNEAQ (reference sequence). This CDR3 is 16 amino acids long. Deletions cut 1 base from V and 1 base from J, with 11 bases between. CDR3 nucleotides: TGTGCCAGCAGCTTAGGAGGGGCTCAATCCTACAATGAGCAGTTCTTC. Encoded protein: CASSLGGAQSYNEQFF.

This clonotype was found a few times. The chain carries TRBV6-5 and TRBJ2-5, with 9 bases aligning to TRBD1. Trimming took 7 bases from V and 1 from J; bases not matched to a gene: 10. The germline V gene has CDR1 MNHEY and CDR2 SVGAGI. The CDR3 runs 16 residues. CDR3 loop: CASNSRTGVSQETQYF. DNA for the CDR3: TGTGCCAGCAATTCGCGGACAGGGGTTTCCCAAGAGACCCAGTACTTC.

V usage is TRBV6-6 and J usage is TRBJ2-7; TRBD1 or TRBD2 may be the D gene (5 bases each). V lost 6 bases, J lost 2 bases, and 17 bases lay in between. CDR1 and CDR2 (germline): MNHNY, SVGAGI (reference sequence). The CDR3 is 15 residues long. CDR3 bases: TGTGCCAGCAGAGAGGCCGGGACGAAGACCTACGAGCAGTACTTC. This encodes CASREAGTKTYEQYF.

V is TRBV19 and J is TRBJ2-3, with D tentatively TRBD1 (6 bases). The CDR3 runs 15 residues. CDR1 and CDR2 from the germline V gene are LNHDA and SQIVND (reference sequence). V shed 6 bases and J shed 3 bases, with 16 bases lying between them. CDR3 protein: CASSATGFSTDTQYF. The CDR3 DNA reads TGTGCCAGTAGCGCAACAGGGTTTTCGACAGATACGCAGTATTTT.

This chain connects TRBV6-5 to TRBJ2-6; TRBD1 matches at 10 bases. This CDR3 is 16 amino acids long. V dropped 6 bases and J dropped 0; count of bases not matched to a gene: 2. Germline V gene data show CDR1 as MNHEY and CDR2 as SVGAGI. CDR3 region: CASRGQGNSGANVLTF. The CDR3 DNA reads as TGTGCCAGCAGGGGACAGGGGAACTCTGGGGCCAACGTCCTGACTTTC.

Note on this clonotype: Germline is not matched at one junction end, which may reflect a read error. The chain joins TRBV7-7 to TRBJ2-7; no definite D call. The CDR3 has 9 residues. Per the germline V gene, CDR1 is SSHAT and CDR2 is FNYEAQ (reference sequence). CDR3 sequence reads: CASSRKTRF. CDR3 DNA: TGTGCTAGCAGCCGTAAAACCCGATTC.

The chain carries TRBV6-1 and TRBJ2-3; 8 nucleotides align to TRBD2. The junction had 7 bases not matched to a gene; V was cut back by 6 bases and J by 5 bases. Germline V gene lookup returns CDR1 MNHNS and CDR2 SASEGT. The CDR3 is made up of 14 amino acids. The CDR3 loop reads CASRVAGSQDTQYF. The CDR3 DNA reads TGTGCCAGCAGAGTAGCGGGATCCCAAGATACGCAGTATTTT.

The CDR3 DNA reads TGTGCCCTCCCGCTAGGCTATAAAGAGGACAGAGACTACAATGAGCAGTTCTTC. Translating gives CALPLGYKEDRDYNEQFF. The V gene is TRBV15, the J gene TRBJ2-1; D is perhaps TRBD1 (6 bases). Germline V gene lookup returns CDR1 LNHNV and CDR2 YYDKDF (reference sequence). Trimming removed 11 bases at V and 3 bases at J, with 29 bases between. The CDR3 has 18 residues.

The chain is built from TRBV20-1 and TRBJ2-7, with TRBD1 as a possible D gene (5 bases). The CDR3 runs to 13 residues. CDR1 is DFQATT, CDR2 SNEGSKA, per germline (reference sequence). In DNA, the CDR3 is TGCAGCGCACGGACATTCGACTCCTACGAGCAGTACTTC. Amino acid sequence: CSARTFDSYEQYF.

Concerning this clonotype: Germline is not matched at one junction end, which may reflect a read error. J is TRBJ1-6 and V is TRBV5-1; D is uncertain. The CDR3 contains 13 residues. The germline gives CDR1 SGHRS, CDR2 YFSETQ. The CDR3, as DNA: TGTGCCACGGGAGACGGGTATAATTCACCCCTCCACTTT. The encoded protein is CATGDGYNSPLHF.

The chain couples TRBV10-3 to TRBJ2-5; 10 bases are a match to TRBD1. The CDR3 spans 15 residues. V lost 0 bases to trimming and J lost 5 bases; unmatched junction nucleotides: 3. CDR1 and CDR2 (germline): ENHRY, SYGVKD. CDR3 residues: CAISESGQGLETQYF. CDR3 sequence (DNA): TGTGCCATCAGTGAGTCGGGACAGGGGTTGGAGACCCAGTACTTC.